This passage covers 28 T cell receptor beta chains from one sample sequenced in a study of blood T cells in healthy people across ages. The authors ran a second PCR of 7 to 11 cycles using a sample-barcoded 5' primer and a J-beta primer mix. TCRdb re-derived calls from the 5' RACE reads in MiXCR, one entry per CDR3 protein. The sample shows 1.5 million to 2 million distinct CDR3 sequences, approximately 50% of them seen only once. Material for sequencing was blood. The origin of the receptors is a woman aged 40 to 55 in good health.

This clonotype was seen a handful of times. The chain couples TRBV11-1 to TRBJ2-1; D call uncertain. The length of the CDR3 is 16 residues. V lost 2 bases, J lost 7 bases, and 18 bases lay in between. In germline, CDR1 is SGHAT, CDR2 FQDESV (reference sequence). The CDR3 reads CASSLFRQSFQNEQFF. The CDR3 bases are TGTGCCAGCAGCTTATTCCGCCAGAGCTTCCAAAATGAGCAGTTCTTC.

The V gene is TRBV6-5, the J gene TRBJ1-6; TRBD1 matches at 8 bases. V shed 6 bases and J 14 bases; nucleotides not matched to a gene: 6. This CDR3 contains 12 residues. Germline-derived CDR1 and CDR2 are MNHEY and SVGAGI. The CDR3 DNA reads TGTGCCAGCAGCCTGGACAGGGCAGCCCTCCACTTT. This gives the protein CASSLDRAALHF.

J is TRBJ1-1 and V is TRBV6-4; 10 bases agree with TRBD1. The ends lost 4 bases at V and 10 bases at J; junction bases unmatched: 6. Germline loops: CDR1 MRHNA, CDR2 SNTAGT. This CDR3 region has 13 residues. CDR3 bases: TGTGCCAGCAGTGTCCAGACAGGGGGCAGAGCTTTCTTT. As protein: CASSVQTGGRAFF.

The gene calls are TRBV7-8 and TRBJ1-4, with D maybe TRBD1 (6 bases). Germline assignment: CDR1 SGHVS and CDR2 FQNEAQ. Trimming stripped 1 base from V and 5 bases from J, with 17 bases between. The CDR3 is made up of 17 amino acids. The CDR3 reads CASSLVARGHQNEKLFF. The DNA for the CDR3 is TGTGCCAGCAGCTTAGTCGCCCGGGGACATCAGAATGAAAAACTGTTTTTT.

The chain links TRBV20-1 to TRBJ1-5; D is uncertain. The CDR3 is made up of 13 amino acids. Looked up from germline, CDR1 is DFQATT and CDR2 is SNEGSKA (reference sequence). The V end lost 3 bases, the J end lost 1 base, and 7 bases lay between the germline ends. The CDR3 DNA is TGCAGTGCTAGTGCCAGCAGCAATCAGCCCCAGCATTTT. Encoded protein: CSASASSNQPQHF.

This rearrangement joins TRBV20-1 to TRBJ2-7; D possibly uses TRBD1 or TRBD2 (5 bases each). CDR1 is DFQATT and CDR2 is SNEGSKA in the germline V gene (reference sequence). CDR3 length equals 12 residues. Trimming removed 6 bases from V and 5 bases from J, with 14 bases in between. CDR3 in amino acids: CSASWGRDEQYF. The CDR3 nucleotides are TGCAGTGCCAGTTGGGGACGGGACGAGCAGTACTTC.

This chain joins TRBV11-2 and TRBJ1-5; D may be TRBD1 (5 bases). This CDR3 has 15 amino acids. Germline-derived CDR1 and CDR2 are SGHAT and FQNNGV. V shed 3 bases and J shed 5 bases, with 14 bases lying between them. CDR3 sequence: CASSLAGGGDQPQHF. CDR3 DNA: TGTGCCAGCAGCTTGGCCGGGGGAGGCGATCAGCCCCAGCATTTT.

This clonotype was observed a few times. The chain couples TRBV20-1 to TRBJ2-1; D is uncertain. V was shortened by 3 bases and J by 6 bases, with 9 bases between the two germline ends. CDR3 length equals 12 residues. Germline CDR1 reads DFQATT; CDR2 reads SNEGSKA (reference sequence). The CDR3 region has the DNA TGCAGTGCTAGCCAACTGGGCAATGAGCAGTTCTTC. Translation gives CSASQLGNEQFF.

This clonotype appeared once. This chain links TRBV6-2 or TRBV6-3 with TRBJ2-5; TRBD2 matches 9 bases. Looked up from germline, CDR1 is MNHEY and CDR2 is SVGEGT. The CDR3 extends over 15 amino acids. V dropped 2 bases and J dropped 6; count of bases not matched to a gene: 7. CDR3 in amino acids: CASSYGGGGAKTQYF. CDR3 in DNA: TGTGCCAGCAGTTACGGAGGCGGGGGGGCCAAGACCCAGTACTTC.

This rearrangement joins TRBV5-6 to TRBJ2-6; D is uncertain. The V gene's germline CDR1 is SGHDT and CDR2 YYEEEE. The CDR3 has 19 residues. V was trimmed by 7 bases and J by 0 bases, leaving 23 bases between them. In nucleotides, the CDR3 is TGTGCCAGCGAAGATCGGGTGGCCCCCTCACTCTCTGGGGCCAACGTCCTGACTTTC. Protein product: CASEDRVAPSLSGANVLTF. Combining the CDR3 with reference TRBV5-6 and TRBJ2-6 gives the whole variable domain DAGVTQSPTHLIKTRGQQVTLRCSPKSGHDTVSWYQQALGQGPQFIFQYYEEEERQRGNFPDRFSGHQFPNYSSELNVNALLLGDSALYLCASEDRVAPSLSGANVLTFGAGSRLTVL.

The genes are TRBV27 and TRBJ1-2; a possible D gene is TRBD1 (5 bases). The CDR3 spans 13 residues. V was trimmed by 7 bases and J by 2 bases, leaving 11 bases between them. From germline, CDR1 is MNHEY and CDR2 SMNVEV (reference sequence). CDR3 loop: CASMGRLNYGYTF. Written as DNA, the CDR3 is TGTGCCAGCATGGGACGGCTCAACTATGGCTACACCTTC.

The V and J genes are TRBV11-2 and TRBJ2-1; 9 bases map to TRBD1. The CDR3 runs to 17 residues. Unmatched junction bases numbered 13, after V lost 5 bases and J lost 5 bases. Germline V gene data show CDR1 as SGHAT and CDR2 as FQNNGV. The CDR3 here is CASSPARGQGVHNEQFF. In DNA form, the CDR3 reads TGTGCCAGCAGCCCCGCCCGGGGACAGGGCGTCCACAATGAGCAGTTCTTC.

The rearrangement links TRBV6-6 to TRBJ2-5; D is perhaps TRBD1 or TRBD2 (5 bases each). Germline V gives CDR1 MNHNY, CDR2 SVGAGI (reference sequence). With 3 bases removed from V and 2 bases from J, the gap between germline ends came to 16 bases. The CDR3 is 16 amino acids. The CDR3 sequence is CASSYWARGFQETQYF. CDR3 DNA sequence: TGTGCCAGCAGTTATTGGGCGAGGGGTTTTCAAGAGACCCAGTACTTC.

V usage is TRBV4-3 and J usage is TRBJ2-1, with 9 bases aligning to TRBD2. The DNA end lines up better with TRBJ2-7; the J call may be wrong. The germline CDR1 and CDR2 sequences are LGHNA and YSLEER. The CDR3 totals 16 residues. CDR3: CASSQDSGGHYNEQYF. CDR3 bases: TGCGCCAGCAGCCAAGATAGCGGGGGACACTACAATGAGCAGTACTTC.

This clonotype has just a few counts. V is TRBV7-4 and J is TRBJ2-6, with D possibly being TRBD2 (5 bases). Germline values: CDR1 SGHVT, CDR2 SQSDAQ. V lost 4 bases and J 2 bases, leaving 12 bases between the germline ends. The CDR3 sequence is 16 residues long. Written as DNA, the CDR3 is TGTGCCAGCAGCTCCTCTTTGAGGGCTGGGGCCAACGTCCTGACTTTC. Amino acids: CASSSSLRAGANVLTF.

This rearrangement joins TRBV7-9 to TRBJ1-4; 9 bases are shared with TRBD1. Germline-derived CDR1 and CDR2 are SEHNR and FQNEAQ (reference sequence). The CDR3 contains 18 residues. Trimming removed 6 bases from V and 10 bases from J; junction bases left unmatched: 21. Here the CDR3 reads CASSSYLLQQGAEGKLFF. In DNA, the CDR3 is TGTGCCAGCAGTTCCTACCTCCTACAACAGGGGGCAGAGGGAAAACTGTTTTTT.

The chain has TRBV6-2 or TRBV6-3 and TRBJ2-1; D assignment may be TRBD1 or TRBD2 (5 bases each). Germline lookup yields CDR1 MNHEY and CDR2 SVGEGT. This CDR3 has 15 amino acids. V lost 5 bases and J lost 5, with 16 bases in between. The CDR3 spells CASSPGRIVNNEQFF. The CDR3, as DNA: TGTGCCAGCAGTCCGGGACGAATCGTAAACAATGAGCAGTTCTTC.

J is TRBJ2-1 and V is TRBV29-1; D tentatively fits TRBD1 or TRBD2 (5 bases each). V dropped 3 bases and J dropped 4 bases, with 13 bases sitting between them. This CDR3 has 14 amino acids. In germline, CDR1 is SQVTM, CDR2 ANQGSEA. The CDR3 nucleotides are TGCAGCGTTGATGGGGGAGAGGGATACAATGAGCAGTTCTTC. This translates into CSVDGGEGYNEQFF.

This sequence joins TRBV6-1 and TRBJ2-5; maybe TRBD1 (5 bases). The CDR3 sequence is 15 residues long. The V gene's germline CDR1 is MNHNS and CDR2 SASEGT. V was shortened by 3 bases and J by 2 bases, with 13 bases between the two germline ends. CDR3 coding DNA: TGTGCCAGCAGTGAGGAGTGGGGCAGACAAGAGACCCAGTACTTC. Encoded protein: CASSEEWGRQETQYF.

Remarks on this clonotype: One end of the junction fails to match germline, which may point to a read error. CDR3 coding DNA: TGTTCCAGCAGACCGCAAGCGGGGCAAGAGACCCAGTACTTC. Residues: CSSRPQAGQETQYF. The chain couples TRBV12-3 or TRBV12-4 to TRBJ2-7, with TRBD2 matching 7 bases. The J call may be faulty, since TRBJ2-5 better matches the DNA end. The CDR3 covers 14 residues.

Here the CDR3 reads CASSYAGQGRETQYF. DNA of the CDR3: TGTGCCAGCAGTTACGCAGGGCAGGGGAGAGAGACCCAGTACTTC. The genes are TRBV6-2 or TRBV6-3 and TRBJ2-5; the D gene is possibly TRBD1 (6 bases). The CDR3 has 15 amino acids. Deletions cut 2 bases from V and 4 bases from J, with 14 bases between. The germline V gene encodes CDR1 MNHEY and CDR2 SVGEGT.

The chain joins TRBV2 to TRBJ2-3, with D tentatively TRBD2 (6 bases). The CDR3 consists of 15 residues. Trimming shortened V by 6 bases and J by 0 bases, and 13 bases separated the two germline ends. The germline CDR1 and CDR2 sequences are SNHLY and FYNNEI. Here the CDR3 reads CASSRDLRSTDTQYF. CDR3 in DNA: TGTGCCAGCAGCAGGGACTTACGTAGCACAGATACGCAGTATTTT.

This sequence joins TRBV7-2 and TRBJ2-1, with 14 bases lining up with TRBD2. The CDR3 sequence is 18 residues long. Germline-derived CDR1 and CDR2 are SGHTA and FQGNSA. V was clipped by 9 bases and J by 1 base; unmatched bases: 11. The CDR3 sequence: CASSNGLAGGFSYNEQFF. In nucleotides, the CDR3 is TGTGCCAGTAGCAATGGACTAGCGGGGGGCTTTTCCTACAATGAGCAGTTCTTC.

V gene TRBV27 combines with J gene TRBJ1-1; unclear D gene. Per the germline V gene, CDR1 is MNHEY and CDR2 is SMNVEV (reference sequence). The CDR3 totals 14 residues. Trimming shortened V by 7 bases and J by 1 base, and 13 bases separated the two germline ends. The CDR3 DNA is TGTGCCAGCACCACGCCGCCGGGGAACACTGAAGCTTTCTTT. Amino acids: CASTTPPGNTEAFF.

This clonotype appeared a single time. The J gene is TRBJ2-3, the V gene TRBV13, with 7 bases aligning to TRBD2. Per the germline V gene, CDR1 is PRHDT and CDR2 is FYEKMQ (reference sequence). Unmatched junction bases numbered 10, after V lost 5 bases and J lost 2 bases. The length of the CDR3 is 16 residues. CDR3 loop: CASSPPGGGTTDTQYF. The CDR3 DNA reads as TGTGCCAGCAGCCCGCCCGGCGGGGGTACCACAGATACGCAGTATTTT. Looking up the rest from reference TRBV13 and TRBJ2-3 gives the full variable domain: AAGVIQSPRHLIKEKRETATLKCYPIPRHDTVYWYQQGPGQDPQFLISFYEKMQSDKGSIPDRFSAQQFSDYHSELNMSSLELGDSALYFCASSPPGGGTTDTQYFGPGTRLTVL.

The chain links TRBV21-1 to TRBJ2-4; the table's D call TRBD2 went unverified against the DNA. TRBV21-1 is an annotated pseudogene. The CDR3 has 16 amino acids. The CDR3 coding sequence is TGTGCCAGCCCCTCTGGCAGGTTCTTAGCCAAAAACATTCAGTACTTC. Its translation is CASPSGRFLAKNIQYF.

The genes are TRBV4-2 and TRBJ2-1, with D perhaps matching TRBD2 (5 bases). Germline values: CDR1 LGHNA, CDR2 YNFKEQ. The CDR3 is made up of 16 amino acids. The V end lost 1 base, the J end lost 7 bases, and 17 bases lay between the germline ends. The CDR3 nucleotides are TGTGCCAGCAGCCAAGTTGCGGGCAGGAGTAGAAATGAGCAGTTCTTC. Translation gives CASSQVAGRSRNEQFF.

Written as DNA, the CDR3 is TGCGCCAGCGGGTCCCGGGACAGGTCTACAGATACGCAGTATTTT. Translating gives CASGSRDRSTDTQYF. V usage is TRBV23-1 and J usage is TRBJ2-3; 8 bases agree with TRBD1. TRBV23-1 is marked as an open reading frame, function uncertain. V was pared by 8 bases and J by 3 bases, with 10 bases of the junction left unmatched. The CDR3 is 15 amino acids.